These 19 T cell receptor beta chains were all obtained from the same sample, sequenced in a study of early T cells in non-severe SARS-CoV-2 infection. In TCRdb, the 5' RACE reads were re-called with MiXCR into one record per CDR3 protein. The table has approximately 27,000 distinct CDR3 sequences, roughly 5.1% seen once. The specimen sequenced was whole blood. Source of these receptors: an adult who was a healthcare worker with PCR-confirmed SARS-CoV-2 infection or an uninfected control (not recorded which).

This clonotype was detected only a few times. The V call is TRBV5-1, the J call TRBJ2-1; 8 positions agree with TRBD2. From germline, CDR1 is SGHRS and CDR2 YFSETQ. The CDR3 is 18 amino acids. The V segment lost 3 bases and the J segment 6 bases; nucleotides outside the gene matches: 17. The CDR3 region has the DNA TGCGCCAGCAGCTCTAACCCACCGGGACTAGGTGCCGGCAATGAGCAGTTCTTC. Protein: CASSSNPPGLGAGNEQFF. Variable domain in full (rest from reference TRBV5-1 and TRBJ2-1): KAGVTQTPRYLIKTRGQQVTLSCSPISGHRSVSWYQQTPGQGLQFLFEYFSETQRNKGNFPGRFSGRQFSNSRSEMNVSTLELGDSALYLCASSSNPPGLGAGNEQFFGPGTRLTVL.

In its sample, this clonotype was seen many times. This chain uses TRBV19 with TRBJ1-2; 9 nucleotides line up with TRBD1. The CDR3 loop spans 12 amino acids. Per germline, CDR1 LNHDA and CDR2 SQIVND (reference sequence). After removal of 3 bases from V and 7 bases from J, the junction contained 0 bases not matched to a gene. CDR3 sequence reads: CASSMDRGGYTF. The CDR3 nucleotides are TGTGCCAGTAGTATGGACAGGGGTGGCTACACCTTC. The whole variable domain, filled in from reference TRBV19 and TRBJ1-2, reads DGGITQSPKYLFRKEGQNVTLSCEQNLNHDAMYWYRQDPGQGLRLIYYSQIVNDFQKGDIAEGYSVSREKKESFPLTVTSAQKNPTAFYLCASSMDRGGYTFGSGTRLTVV.

This clonotype rates as medium-sized. The chain joins TRBV6-4 to TRBJ2-1; 10 bases line up with TRBD2. CDR3 length: 14 amino acids. Losses at the gene ends were 3 bases for V and 7 bases for J; bases not matched to a gene: 3. Germline V gene sequence: CDR1 MRHNA, CDR2 SNTAGT. In DNA form, the CDR3 reads TGTGCCAGCAGTGAAGAAGCGGGAGGGAATGAGCAGTTCTTC. Its translation: CASSEEAGGNEQFF.

This clonotype was picked up many times. J is TRBJ1-1 and V is TRBV13, with D perhaps matching TRBD1 (5 bases). Germline lookup yields CDR1 PRHDT and CDR2 FYEKMQ (reference sequence). Trimming cost V 6 bases and J 2 bases, with 13 bases left between them. The CDR3 sequence is 14 residues long. For the CDR3, the DNA is TGTGCCAGCAGGCTCAGGGTTTTAAACACTGAAGCTTTCTTT. It specifies CASRLRVLNTEAFF.

The sample holds many counts of this clonotype. This sequence joins TRBV18 and TRBJ2-7, with a tentative D call TRBD1 (6 bases). The germline V gene encodes CDR1 KGHSH and CDR2 LQKENI. This CDR3 comprises 14 residues. V was cut by 3 bases and J by 3 bases, with 12 bases left in between. CDR3 loop: CASSPIDRYYEQYF. The CDR3 DNA is TGTGCCAGCTCACCCATCGACAGGTACTACGAGCAGTACTTC.

Regarding this clonotype: This may come from a read error, since a much larger clone is one base off. The V call is TRBV5-1, the J call TRBJ1-2; tentative D call: TRBD1 (5 bases). Per the germline V gene, CDR1 is SGHRS and CDR2 is YFSETQ. This CDR3 contains 15 residues. Deletions cut 0 bases from V and 6 bases from J, with 15 bases between. CDR3 sequence reads: CASSLAAGSNNGYTF. The DNA for the CDR3 is TGCGCCAGCAGCTTGGCTGCAGGGAGTAATAATGGCTACACCTTC.

This clonotype has more than one count but fewer than ten. V and J are TRBV3-1 and TRBJ1-1; D may be TRBD1 (6 bases). The germline CDR1 and CDR2 sequences are LGHDT and YNNKEL (reference sequence). The ends were cut back, 1 base at V and 8 bases at J, with 17 bases in the middle. CDR3 length equals 15 residues. This CDR3 is CASSQGDKTGREAFF. The CDR3 nucleotides read TGTGCCAGCAGCCAAGGGGATAAAACAGGGCGCGAAGCTTTCTTT.

This clonotype came up many times. The chain carries TRBV5-1 and TRBJ2-7, with D perhaps matching TRBD2 (7 bases). The germline CDR1 and CDR2 sequences are SGHRS and YFSETQ. The CDR3 covers 15 residues. Trimming stripped 4 bases from V and 3 bases from J, with 17 bases between. In DNA, the CDR3 is TGCGCCAGCAGCCCTGGGGGGGGCGAACTCTACGAGCAGTACTTC. Protein: CASSPGGGELYEQYF. Looking up the rest from reference TRBV5-1 and TRBJ2-7 gives the full variable domain: KAGVTQTPRYLIKTRGQQVTLSCSPISGHRSVSWYQQTPGQGLQFLFEYFSETQRNKGNFPGRFSGRQFSNSRSEMNVSTLELGDSALYLCASSPGGGELYEQYFGPGTRLTVT.

This clonotype was observed a handful of times. The CDR3 region is CASSLYGNQETQYF. In nucleotides, the CDR3 is TGCGCCAGCAGCTTATACGGAAACCAAGAGACCCAGTACTTC. V is TRBV5-1 and J is TRBJ2-5; unclear D gene. Germline lookup yields CDR1 SGHRS and CDR2 YFSETQ. Trimming removed 2 bases from V and 0 bases from J, with 8 bases in between. The CDR3 extends over 14 amino acids.

At least ten counts were recorded for this clonotype. V usage is TRBV28 and J usage is TRBJ2-7, with TRBD1 identical over 8 bases. V lost 2 bases to trimming and J lost 6 bases; unmatched junction nucleotides: 6. This CDR3 has 14 residues. CDR1 is MDHEN, CDR2 SYDVKM, per germline. The CDR3 DNA sequence: TGTGCCAGCAGTTTACGGACAGGGTTGCGCGAGCAGTACTTC. Amino acids: CASSLRTGLREQYF.

Ten or more counts support this clonotype. The CDR3 sequence is CASSLRTGWETQYF. In nucleotides, the CDR3 is TGTGCCAGCAGCTTGCGGACAGGGTGGGAGACCCAGTACTTC. The V call is TRBV13, the J call TRBJ2-5, with 8 bases identical to TRBD1. The CDR3 extends over 14 amino acids. J gave up 5 bases and V 3 bases, and 5 bases lay outside the gene matches. Germline V gives CDR1 PRHDT, CDR2 FYEKMQ (reference sequence).

This clonotype was found many times. This rearrangement joins TRBV6-5 to TRBJ2-6; TRBD1 matches 7 bases. The germline V gene has CDR1 MNHEY and CDR2 SVGAGI. The CDR3 consists of 19 residues. V lost 5 bases, J lost 0 bases, and 13 bases stayed unmatched. The CDR3 is CASSGLGTGASSGANVLTF. The CDR3 DNA reads as TGTGCCAGCAGTGGCCTCGGAACAGGGGCAAGCTCTGGGGCCAACGTCCTGACTTTC.

This clonotype occurred many times. The chain joins TRBV29-1 to TRBJ1-3, with unresolved D. There are 13 residues in the CDR3. V lost 5 bases and J 0 bases, leaving 8 bases between the germline ends. Germline-derived CDR1 and CDR2 are SQVTM and ANQGSEA. CDR3 DNA: TGCAGCGTTCTTGCGAGCTCTGGAAACACCATATATTTT. It encodes CSVLASSGNTIYF.

This clonotype showed up just a few times. The rearrangement links TRBV3-1 to TRBJ2-1, with a weak D call TRBD2 (6 bases). The CDR3 is 15 amino acids. Trimming removed 0 bases from V and 0 bases from J, with 6 bases in between. The germline CDR1 and CDR2 sequences are LGHDT and YNNKEL (reference sequence). CDR3: CASSQDGSSYNEQFF. The CDR3 DNA is TGTGCCAGCAGCCAAGACGGGAGCTCCTACAATGAGCAGTTCTTC.

In its sample, this clonotype was seen many times. V gene TRBV12-3 or TRBV12-4 combines with J gene TRBJ1-5; TRBD1 agrees at 7 bases. V trimming: 7 bases; J trimming: 3 bases; junction bases outside the gene matches: 9. The CDR3 is 15 residues long. The CDR3 here is CASTPETGTNQPQHF. The CDR3 coding sequence is TGTGCCAGCACCCCCGAGACAGGGACCAATCAGCCCCAGCATTTT.

The V and J genes are TRBV11-2 and TRBJ2-1; 8 nucleotides line up with TRBD1. CDR3 length: 15 amino acids. Per germline, CDR1 SGHAT and CDR2 FQNNGV. V trimming: 5 bases; J trimming: 6 bases; junction bases outside the gene matches: 9. In DNA, the CDR3 is TGTGCCAGCAGCCTACTACAGGGGGTCGGCAATGAGCAGTTCTTC. The encoded protein is CASSLLQGVGNEQFF. Full variable domain (outside the CDR3, taken from reference TRBV11-2 and TRBJ2-1): EAGVAQSPRYKIIEKRQSVAFWCNPISGHATLYWYQQILGQGPKLLIQFQNNGVVDDSQLPKDRFSAERLKGVDSTLKIQPAKLEDSAVYLCASSLLQGVGNEQFFGPGTRLTVL.

The sample holds many counts of this clonotype. The chain employs TRBV20-1 and TRBJ2-7; 7 bases line up with TRBD2. CDR3 size: 13 residues. V gave up 3 bases and J gave up 1 base; unmatched junction bases: 3. Germline V gene data show CDR1 as DFQATT and CDR2 as SNEGSKA (reference sequence). Here the CDR3 reads CSASPGGSYEQYF. The CDR3 nucleotides read TGCAGTGCTAGTCCCGGGGGGTCCTACGAGCAGTACTTC.

This clonotype appeared many times. J is TRBJ2-3 and V is TRBV19; 7 positions agree with TRBD2. The V and J ends lost 3 bases and 0 bases, in that order; junction bases with no gene match: 15. This CDR3 region has 19 residues. In germline, CDR1 is LNHDA, CDR2 SQIVND (reference sequence). CDR3: CASSILLSGITSSTDTQYF. CDR3 sequence (DNA): TGTGCCAGTAGTATTCTCCTCAGCGGGATAACTTCTAGCACAGATACGCAGTATTTT.

This clonotype turned up a few times. The rearrangement joins TRBV28 to TRBJ2-4, with D tentatively TRBD2 (6 bases). In germline, CDR1 is MDHEN, CDR2 SYDVKM. The CDR3 spans 13 residues. Deletions cut 7 bases from V and 9 bases from J, with 16 bases between. The CDR3 DNA reads as TGTGCCAGCACCCCCCGGCGGGACGGCATTCAGTACTTC. Amino acid sequence: CASTPRRDGIQYF.